This TCR beta chain was identified in a study of tumor-infiltrating lymphocytes in primary liver carcinoma. Looking at the study overall: Productive TCRbeta read yields ran from roughly 3.8 to 7.5 million per sample and were similar between tissues.

cDNA specific to TCR beta was made from 450 to 650 ng of total RNA, with a constant-region primer employed for priming. Slightly modified ARM-PCR with three nested multiplex PCR rounds yielded TCR beta libraries. The opening two PCR rounds, roughly 11 cycles each, paired TRBV1-TRBV30 forward primers with a C-beta reverse primer. TCRdb analysed the multiplex PCR reads with MiXCR anew, one entry per CDR3 protein. The sample holds some 190,000 distinct CDR3 sequences, less than 65% seen once. Unsorted whole blood served as the source of blood RNA, and germline DNA was extracted as well. This clonotype was recorded a few times. V was clipped by 5 bases and J by 2 bases, with 10 bases between them. The length of the CDR3 is 14 residues.

Sequenced sample: peripheral blood. The source is a man aged 35-49 years with primary liver carcinoma and hepatitis B virus infection. The gene calls are TRBV12-3 or TRBV12-4 and TRBJ1-5; D unclear. DNA of the CDR3: TGTGCCAGCAGTCCACGACGGGGCAATCAGCCCCAGCATTTT. It is translated as CASSPRRGNQPQHF.